The 10 T cell receptor beta chains below were found in one sample sequenced in a study of Ad26.COV2.S vaccination and SARS-CoV-2 variants. Described treatment: about 20 received Ad26.COV2.S at low or high dose, single or two shots; 5 received placebo; per-sample allocation not given. Samples analyzed were those drawn on day 63 after the first vaccine or placebo injection. Clones were read by immunoSEQ multiplex PCR, and TCRdb kept only the in-frame ones, dropping some. The sample consists of about 680,000 clones, around 92% of them appearing once. The material sequenced was peripheral blood, taken in a trial of Ad26.COV2.S vaccine versus placebo. These receptors all come from a person aged 18-60 years who received the Ad26.COV2.S COVID-19 vaccine or a placebo.

V is TRBV30 and J is TRBJ1-2; D is possibly TRBD1 (6 bases). V was shortened by 2 bases and J by 0 bases, with 7 bases between the two germline ends. CDR1 is GTSNPN and CDR2 is SVGIG in the germline V gene (reference sequence). This CDR3 has 13 residues. The CDR3 region is CAWSTGTNYGYTF. DNA for the CDR3: TGTGCCTGGAGTACAGGGACTAACTATGGCTACACCTTC.

The CDR3 is CASSYSGGPGTYGYTF. The DNA of the CDR3 is TGTGCCAGCAGTTACTCGGGGGGGCCAGGGACATATGGCTACACCTTC. The chain is built from TRBV6-5 and TRBJ1-2, with a possible D match to TRBD1 (6 bases). V lost 0 bases and J lost 5, with 16 bases in between. The CDR3 has 16 residues. Germline values: CDR1 MNHEY, CDR2 SVGAGI.

The chain links TRBV6-5 to TRBJ2-5, with 10 bases that match TRBD1. CDR3 length equals 15 residues. V was clipped by 4 bases and J by 5 bases; unmatched bases: 7. CDR1 is MNHEY, CDR2 SVGAGI, per germline. The CDR3 protein is CASSSQTGGRETQYF. The CDR3 region has the DNA TGTGCCAGCAGTTCCCAGACAGGGGGCCGGGAGACCCAGTACTTC.

This clone was seen a single time. The rearrangement links TRBV6-6 to TRBJ1-1; D may be TRBD1 (6 bases). Germline CDR1 is MNHNY and CDR2 is SVGAGI (reference sequence). The CDR3 length is 13 residues. V lost 7 bases and J 2 bases, leaving 11 bases between the germline ends. The CDR3 is CASMWTDNTEAFF. The CDR3, as DNA: TGTGCCAGCATGTGGACAGACAACACTGAAGCTTTCTTT.

V usage is TRBV19 and J usage is TRBJ2-7; 12 bases are shared with TRBD1. J gave up 5 bases and V 6 bases, and 8 bases lay outside the gene matches. CDR3 size: 15 residues. Germline assignment: CDR1 LNHDA and CDR2 SQIVND (reference sequence). Written as DNA, the CDR3 is TGTGCCAGTAGCCCCGGGACAGGGGGCCGCCACGAGCAGTACTTC. Protein sequence: CASSPGTGGRHEQYF. Filled out from reference TRBV19 and TRBJ2-7, the complete variable domain reads DGGITQSPKYLFRKEGQNVTLSCEQNLNHDAMYWYRQDPGQGLRLIYYSQIVNDFQKGDIAEGYSVSREKKESFPLTVTSAQKNPTAFYLCASSPGTGGRHEQYFGPGTRLTVT.

The rearrangement links TRBV27 to TRBJ2-3; 9 bases align to TRBD2. The length of the CDR3 is 17 residues. V gave up 2 bases and J gave up 2 bases; unmatched junction bases: 8. CDR1 and CDR2 (germline): MNHEY, SMNVEV (reference sequence). The CDR3 reads CASSLSPLAGFTDTQYF. The CDR3 DNA reads TGTGCCAGCAGTTTAAGCCCCCTAGCGGGGTTCACAGATACGCAGTATTTT.

CDR3 region: CASSAGRPDEAFF. CDR3 nucleotides: TGTGCCAGCAGCGCCGGACGGCCCGATGAAGCTTTCTTT. This chain links TRBV7-9 with TRBJ1-1; the D is unclear. V lost 5 bases and J lost 7, with 14 bases in between. Germline lookup yields CDR1 SEHNR and CDR2 FQNEAQ (reference sequence). This CDR3 is built from 13 residues. The variable domain in full, with the rest retrieved from reference TRBV7-9 and TRBJ1-1, is DTGVSQNPRHKITKRGQNVTFRCDPISEHNRLYWYRQTLGQGPEFLTYFQNEAQLEKSRLLSDRFSAERPKGSFSTLEIQRTEQGDSAMYLCASSAGRPDEAFFGQGTRLTVV.

V is TRBV19 and J is TRBJ2-7; TRBD1 agrees at 10 bases. The CDR3 is 13 amino acids. Germline lookup yields CDR1 LNHDA and CDR2 SQIVND (reference sequence). V shed 5 bases, J shed 3 bases, and the junction held 1 base outside the gene matches. The CDR3 sequence: CASSGTGDYEQYF. The CDR3 DNA reads as TGTGCCAGTAGTGGGACAGGGGACTACGAGCAGTACTTC.

The gene calls are TRBV10-3 and TRBJ2-7; the match to TRBD1 covers 9 bases. This CDR3 region has 13 residues. Germline-derived CDR1 and CDR2 are ENHRY and SYGVKD. V lost 10 bases to trimming and J lost 4 bases; unmatched junction nucleotides: 8. CDR3 sequence (DNA): TGTGCCACCACCGGGACAGGGAGTTACGAGCAGTACTTC. This translates into CATTGTGSYEQYF.

The chain couples TRBV18 to TRBJ2-5, with D possibly TRBD2 on 5 matching bases. Germline CDR1 KGHSH, CDR2 LQKENI. V dropped 1 base and J dropped 2 bases, with 8 bases sitting between them. The CDR3 is 14 residues long. In nucleotides, the CDR3 is TGTGCCAGCTCACCACGGACTTTACAAGAGACCCAGTACTTC. It encodes CASSPRTLQETQYF.